This T cell receptor (beta chain) appears in the sequencing data of a study of regulatory T cells in long-lasting Graves disease. General observations from the study: Persistent patients shared more public clonotypes (2,741) than new patients (about 930).

This clonotype was recorded at least ten times. Antigen: not known. The germline CDR1 and CDR2 sequences are SNHLY and FYNNEI. The CDR3 extends over 15 amino acids. V lost 5 bases and J lost 4; bases outside the gene matches: 7. Library construction for TCR beta used iRepertoire HTBI primers and Arm-PCR of CDR3 regions. Original processing notes: Detected in the samples were over 60 TRBV and around 15 TRBJ segments. TCRdb re-called the multiplex PCR reads with MiXCR, one entry per CDR3 protein. TCRdb assigned the V and J calls; the authors' analysis was not used. Of roughly 400,000 distinct CDR3 sequences in the sample, around 23% were seen once. Time point: persistent/refractory GD, antithyroid drugs over 5 years with positive TRAb. PBMCs were the source of the RNA used for TCR sequencing.

Source: peripheral blood mononuclear cells (PBMCs), taken when the disease was refractory, from a patient treated with antithyroid drugs. The chain carries TRBV2 and TRBJ2-2, with TRBD1 identical over 7 bases. The receptor's source is a female donor with Graves disease. The CDR3 bases are TGTGCCAGCAGTACTACAGGGGAGTTCACCGGGGAGCTGTTTTTT. Its protein product is CASSTTGEFTGELFF.